Listed below are T cell receptor beta chains from one sample, sequenced in a study of cytomegalovirus exposure and HLA in healthy donors. Using immunoSEQ multiplex PCR, the repertoire was profiled, and TCRdb retains in-frame clones only, with some absent. The table lists around 160,000 clones, about 75% of them singletons. The sample taken for sequencing was PBMCs. The receptors come from a woman between 35 and 50 years old in good health and CMV-seropositive. Each CDR3 is given with its conserved first and last residue. D genes are given only for firm matches. Some rows have no size entry. The others give once, few or many, or a class for an expanded clone.

J,size,D,length,V,CDR3,DNA
TRBJ2-2,.,.,14,TRBV10-3,CAISGQGKVGELFF,TGTGCCATCAGTGGGCAGGGGAAGGTCGGGGAGCTGTTTTTT
TRBJ2-1,.,TRBD2,14,TRBV7-8,CASSLGLASNEQFF,TGTGCCAGCAGCTTAGGACTAGCGAGTAATGAGCAGTTCTTC
TRBJ2-7,.,TRBD1,18,TRBV7-9,CASSLAPLTGLSSYEQYF,TGTGCCAGCAGCTTAGCTCCCCTGACAGGGCTAAGCTCCTACGAGCAGTACTTC
TRBJ1-2,.,TRBD1,14,TRBV2,CASKGTGPGYGYTF,TGTGCCAGCAAGGGGACAGGGCCTGGCTATGGCTACACCTTC
TRBJ2-7,.,TRBD1,15,TRBV5-1,CASSLGQGFGYEQYF,TGCGCCAGCAGCTTGGGACAGGGGTTCGGCTACGAGCAGTACTTC
TRBJ2-7,.,TRBD1,15,TRBV28,CASSQTGSESYEQYF,TGTGCCAGCAGCCAGACAGGGTCAGAATCCTACGAGCAGTACTTC
TRBJ1-1,.,.,16,TRBV5-8,CASSLGAAGKFTEAFF,TGTGCCAGCAGCTTGGGGGCAGCGGGGAAGTTTACTGAAGCTTTCTTT
TRBJ2-3,few,TRBD1,17,TRBV14,CASSQGRDRKITDTQYF,TGTGCCAGCAGCCAAGGCCGGGACAGAAAAATCACAGATACGCAGTATTTT
TRBJ1-3,.,.,16,TRBV7-2,CASSLRQTQTGNTIYF,TGTGCCAGCAGCTTACGTCAGACTCAAACTGGAAACACCATATATTTT
TRBJ1-1,.,.,13,TRBV7-9,CASSLQTFTEAFF,TGTGCCAGCAGCTTACAAACTTTCACTGAAGCTTTCTTT
TRBJ2-3,once,.,14,TRBV5-1,CASSLSPFTDTQYF,TGCGCCAGCAGCTTATCCCCGTTCACAGATACGCAGTATTTT
TRBJ2-2,once,.,17,TRBV28,CASSSQLLTGRPGELFF,TGTGCCAGCAGTTCCCAATTACTGACAGGGAGGCCCGGGGAGCTGTTTTTT
TRBJ2-2,.,TRBD1,15,TRBV14,CASSVQGISTGELFF,TGTGCCAGCAGCGTACAGGGGATTAGCACCGGGGAGCTGTTTTTT
TRBJ2-7,once,TRBD2,15,TRBV5-1,CASSSRNAGVYEQYF,TGCGCCAGCAGCTCCAGGAACGCGGGAGTCTACGAGCAGTACTTC
TRBJ1-2,.,TRBD1,16,TRBV27,CASSFYPTGINYGYTF,TGTGCCAGCAGTTTTTACCCGACAGGGATTAACTATGGCTACACCTTC
TRBJ1-2,.,TRBD1,17,TRBV5-5,CASSLADTGGAGDGYTF,TGTGCCAGCAGCTTGGCAGATACAGGGGGCGCAGGAGATGGCTACACCTTC
TRBJ2-4,.,TRBD1,13,TRBV19,CASRDRGENIQYF,TGTGCCAGTAGGGACAGGGGAGAAAACATTCAGTACTTC
TRBJ2-1,.,TRBD2,19,TRBV7-8,CASSLRRGFSSGTNNEQFF,TGTGCCAGCAGCCTCCGCCGGGGGTTTTCTAGCGGGACAAACAATGAGCAGTTCTTC
TRBJ1-5,.,.,12,TRBV25-1,CASRGARQPQHF,TGTGCCAGCCGGGGGGCTAGGCAGCCCCAGCATTTT
TRBJ1-2,.,TRBD1,15,TRBV5-8,CASSFDRGQDYGYTF,TGTGCCAGCAGCTTCGACAGGGGGCAGGACTATGGCTACACCTTC
TRBJ2-7,.,.,14,TRBV19,CASSIRDTSYEQYF,TGTGCCAGTAGTATCCGGGACACCTCCTACGAGCAGTACTTC
TRBJ2-7,.,.,14,TRBV5-4,CASSLGGSTYEQYF,TGTGCCAGCAGCCTGGGGGGCAGCACCTACGAGCAGTACTTC
TRBJ1-2,few,TRBD1,15,TRBV2,CASSKEGTANYGYTF,TGTGCCAGCAGTAAAGAGGGGACAGCTAACTATGGCTACACCTTC
TRBJ2-1,.,.,14,TRBV2,CASLGGSSYNEQFF,TGTGCCAGCCTTGGAGGTAGCTCCTACAATGAGCAGTTCTTC
TRBJ1-2,.,TRBD1,17,TRBV7-9,CASSPTAGDRGHHGYTF,TGTGCCAGCAGCCCAACCGCAGGGGACAGGGGGCACCATGGCTACACCTTC
TRBJ2-7,.,TRBD2,15,TRBV19,CASSPRVAGAYEQYF,TGTGCCAGTAGTCCCCGGGTAGCGGGAGCCTACGAGCAGTACTTC